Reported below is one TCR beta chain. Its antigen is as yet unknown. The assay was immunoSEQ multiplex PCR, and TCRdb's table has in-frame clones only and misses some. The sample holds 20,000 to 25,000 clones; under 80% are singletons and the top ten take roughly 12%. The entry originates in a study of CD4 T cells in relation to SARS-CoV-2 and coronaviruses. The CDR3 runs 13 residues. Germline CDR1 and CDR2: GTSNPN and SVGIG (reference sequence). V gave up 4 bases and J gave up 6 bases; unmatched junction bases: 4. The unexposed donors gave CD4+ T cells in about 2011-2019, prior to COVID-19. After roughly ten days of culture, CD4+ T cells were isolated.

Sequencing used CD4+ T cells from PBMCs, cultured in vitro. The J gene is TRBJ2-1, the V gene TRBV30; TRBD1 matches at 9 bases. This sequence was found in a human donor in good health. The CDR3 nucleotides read TGTGCCTGGACGGGACAGGGTTTCAATGAGCAGTTCTTC. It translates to CAWTGQGFNEQFF.